The 18 T cell receptor beta chains below come from one sample, sequenced in a study of shared clonotypes between healthy human individuals. Clones were sequenced by immunoSEQ multiplex PCR, and TCRdb holds only the in-frame ones, with some missing. The sample lists 850,000 to 1,100,000 clones; 70% to 80% were seen once. Sequencing input: memory CD4+ T cells from PBMCs. Indicated subset: CD45RA-negative fraction. The source of these receptors is a man aged 18-30 years in good health. Some clones in this sample may be carry-over from other donors' samples.

The J gene is TRBJ2-3, the V gene TRBV5-4, with 13 bases fitting TRBD2. The junction had 7 bases not matched to a gene; V was cut back by 4 bases and J by 5 bases. This CDR3 has 16 residues. Germline CDR1 reads SGHNT; CDR2 reads YYREEE (reference sequence). The CDR3: CASSRGTSGKVDTQYF. As DNA, the CDR3 is TGTGCCAGCAGCCGGGGGACTAGCGGGAAGGTAGATACGCAGTATTTT.

The V gene is TRBV6-5, the J gene TRBJ1-5; 11 bases are a match to TRBD1. Losses at the gene ends were 5 bases for V and 7 bases for J; bases not matched to a gene: 7. The CDR3 is made up of 15 amino acids. CDR1 is MNHEY, CDR2 SVGAGI, per germline. The CDR3 nucleotides read TGTGCCAGCAGTCAGGACAGGGGGCAAAGGCAGCCCCAGCATTTT. Protein: CASSQDRGQRQPQHF.

The V call is TRBV7-9, the J call TRBJ2-1; TRBD2 aligns across 8 bases. Germline CDR1 and CDR2: SEHNR and FQNEAQ (reference sequence). Trimming cost V 5 bases and J 1 base; bases outside gene matches: 10. This CDR3 has 17 amino acids. DNA for the CDR3: TGTGCCAGCAGCCCCGGTTCGGGACTAGTATCCTACAATGAGCAGTTCTTC. Translating it yields CASSPGSGLVSYNEQFF. The full variable domain, completed using reference TRBV7-9 and TRBJ2-1, is DTGVSQNPRHKITKRGQNVTFRCDPISEHNRLYWYRQTLGQGPEFLTYFQNEAQLEKSRLLSDRFSAERPKGSFSTLEIQRTEQGDSAMYLCASSPGSGLVSYNEQFFGPGTRLTVL.

V is TRBV29-1 and J is TRBJ1-2; 10 bases are a match to TRBD1. Germline V CDR1 and CDR2: SQVTM, ANQGSEA. J gave up 1 base and V 3 bases, and 2 bases lay outside the gene matches. The CDR3 contains 14 residues. The CDR3 bases are TGCAGCGTTGAGTGGACAGGGGGTAACTATGGCTACACCTTC. Translated, it gives CSVEWTGGNYGYTF.

This chain connects TRBV7-2 to TRBJ2-7, with D tentatively TRBD2 (5 bases). Germline CDR1 reads SGHTA; CDR2 reads FQGNSA. The CDR3 loop spans 14 amino acids. Trimming took off 1 base at V and 6 bases at J, with 13 bases between the two ends. CDR3 sequence (DNA): TGTGCCAGCAGCTTAGTAGTAGCGCTTTCCGAGCAGTACTTC. Protein: CASSLVVALSEQYF.

The chain carries TRBV5-4 and TRBJ2-2, with 11 bases aligning to TRBD1. Germline CDR1 and CDR2: SGHNT and YYREEE (reference sequence). Germline trimming cut 0 bases from V and 4 bases from J; bases unmatched to any gene: 5. CDR3 size: 17 residues. The CDR3 region is CASSLAPGQGGTGELFF. Written as DNA, the CDR3 is TGTGCCAGCAGCTTGGCCCCGGGACAGGGGGGCACCGGGGAGCTGTTTTTT.

This chain joins TRBV4-1 and TRBJ2-7; 8 bases agree with TRBD2. V shed 4 bases, J shed 4 bases, and the junction held 6 bases outside the gene matches. Per germline, CDR1 MGHRA and CDR2 YSYEKL. CDR3 length equals 14 residues. CDR3 coding DNA: TGCGCCAGCAGCCTAGGACTAGCAGCGTACGAGCAGTACTTC. It yields the protein CASSLGLAAYEQYF.

This clone is a singleton in its sample. The chain uses TRBV29-1 and TRBJ1-6; tentative D call: TRBD1 (5 bases). Per the germline V gene, CDR1 is SQVTM and CDR2 is ANQGSEA. V dropped 7 bases and J dropped 10 bases, with 17 bases sitting between them. The CDR3 spans 13 residues. The CDR3 loop reads CSAGDGAYSPLHF. Written as DNA, the CDR3 is TGCAGCGCCGGAGACGGGGCCTACTCACCCCTCCACTTT.

The gene calls are TRBV7-2 and TRBJ1-1; D remains unclear. Germline values: CDR1 SGHTA, CDR2 FQGNSA. The CDR3 sequence is 15 residues long. The ends were cut back, 6 bases at V and 4 bases at J, with 18 bases in the middle. DNA of the CDR3: TGTGCCAGCAGACTTAGGCAAGGGATTGGCACTGAAGCTTTCTTT. Translated: CASRLRQGIGTEAFF. Based on the CDR3 plus reference TRBV7-2 and TRBJ1-1, the full variable domain is GAGVSQSPSNKVTEKGKDVELRCDPISGHTALYWYRQSLGQGLEFLIYFQGNSAPDKSGLPSDRFSAERTGGSVSTLTIQRTQQEDSAVYLCASRLRQGIGTEAFFGQGTRLTVV.

The rearrangement joins TRBV28 to TRBJ2-5; D unclear. This CDR3 comprises 15 residues. CDR1 MDHEN and CDR2 SYDVKM come from the germline V gene. The V end lost 6 bases, the J end lost 1 base, and 15 bases lay between the germline ends. The CDR3, as DNA: TGTGCCAGCAGCCCCGGCGGCGAGGCCCAAGAGACCCAGTACTTC. This translates into CASSPGGEAQETQYF.

The chain uses TRBV18 and TRBJ1-1; 7 bases line up with TRBD1. Per germline, CDR1 KGHSH and CDR2 LQKENI. The CDR3 spans 13 residues. V lost 6 bases to trimming and J lost 6 bases; unmatched junction nucleotides: 7. The CDR3 here is CASSTDRYAEAFF. The CDR3 DNA reads as TGTGCCAGCTCGACGGACAGGTACGCTGAAGCTTTCTTT.

V and J are TRBV28 and TRBJ1-2; 7 bases are shared with TRBD1. The CDR3 has 14 amino acids. V trimming: 7 bases; J trimming: 12 bases; junction bases outside the gene matches: 17. Germline V gene lookup returns CDR1 MDHEN and CDR2 SYDVKM. The CDR3 sequence is CASTLSGRTGVHTF. The CDR3 DNA reads as TGTGCCAGCACCCTTTCGGGGAGAACAGGGGTGCACACCTTC.

The V call is TRBV4-1, the J call TRBJ2-7; D gene ambiguous. CDR1 is MGHRA and CDR2 is YSYEKL in the germline V gene. The CDR3 loop spans 13 amino acids. Trimming took 4 bases from V and 6 from J, leaving 13 bases between them. This CDR3 reads CASSPRTGGEQYF. CDR3 DNA: TGCGCCAGCAGCCCCCGGACGGGCGGCGAGCAGTACTTC.

In this sample, this clone turned up once. The chain combines TRBV6-1 with TRBJ2-2; the D gene could be TRBD1 or TRBD2 (5 bases each). The germline V and J ends were trimmed by 7 bases and 0 bases, with 15 bases remaining between them. This CDR3 has 16 residues. Looked up from germline, CDR1 is MNHNS and CDR2 is SASEGT. CDR3 coding DNA: TGTGCCAGCACTGAGTTTGGGGGTTCGAACACCGGGGAGCTGTTTTTT. This gives the protein CASTEFGGSNTGELFF.

This clone was detected once. The V gene is TRBV7-9, the J gene TRBJ2-4, with a weak D call TRBD1 (5 bases). V was shortened by 5 bases and J by 0 bases, with 14 bases between the two germline ends. CDR1 SEHNR and CDR2 FQNEAQ come from the germline V gene (reference sequence). The CDR3 is made up of 16 amino acids. The CDR3 sequence: CASSRLDSLAKNIQYF. The CDR3 DNA reads as TGTGCCAGCAGCCGACTCGACAGTTTAGCCAAAAACATTCAGTACTTC.

This clone came up a few times. The chain uses TRBV4-2 and TRBJ1-5; TRBD1 agrees at 11 bases. CDR1 and CDR2 (germline): LGHNA, YNFKEQ. V dropped 4 bases and J dropped 6; count of bases not matched to a gene: 5. The CDR3 length is 15 residues. The CDR3 loop is CASSLGTGGGQPQHF. Written as DNA, the CDR3 is TGTGCCAGCAGCCTAGGGACAGGGGGAGGTCAGCCCCAGCATTTT.

This chain links TRBV20-1 with TRBJ1-1; maybe TRBD1 (5 bases). The CDR3 runs 11 residues. In germline, CDR1 is DFQATT, CDR2 SNEGSKA (reference sequence). Trimming shortened V by 3 bases and J by 10 bases, and 12 bases separated the two germline ends. CDR3 loop: CSARGVPGAFF. DNA of the CDR3: TGCAGTGCTAGGGGGGTACCCGGAGCTTTCTTT.

The chain combines TRBV21-1 with TRBJ2-7; the table's D call, TRBD1, has no DNA check behind it. TRBV21-1 is termed a pseudogene. This CDR3 comprises 14 residues. DNA of the CDR3: TGTGCCAGCCCCGGGCAGGGAAAACCGCGCGAGCAGTACTTC. Its translation: CASPGQGKPREQYF.